This T cell receptor beta chain was found in a study of T cell responses to AZD1222 COVID-19 vaccine. Study-wide context: Whether given at about 4 or about 12 weeks, second doses were pooled.

This table comes from immunoSEQ multiplex PCR, and its TCRdb copy is limited to in-frame clones, with some not included. The table has roughly 150,000 clones, roughly nine tenths seen once. Regarding the study as a whole: Baseline serostatus was positive in only a handful of AZD1222 recipients. Mostly white British, mostly female donors; authors suggested clonal diversity may be underestimated. Reports say nearly half of spike-specific TCRs go after unmutated variant regions.

Concerning this clone: What it recognizes is unknown.

The source of this sequence is an adult in good health. The material was peripheral blood, obtained on day 0 of AZD1222 vaccination.

Here the CDR3 reads CASSLWGGEFYEQYF. The DNA of the CDR3 is TGTGCCAGCAGCCTGTGGGGAGGGGAATTCTACGAGCAGTACTTC. The chain recombines TRBV5-8 with TRBJ2-7, with 7 bases aligning to TRBD2. This CDR3 comprises 15 residues. Unmatched junction bases numbered 10, after V lost 4 bases and J lost 3 bases. Germline V gives CDR1 SGHTS, CDR2 YDEGEE.